What follows are 9 T cell receptor beta chains derived from one specimen sequenced in a study of multiple sclerosis patients with progressive multifocal leukoencephalopathy. As to time point: around 12 months of natalizumab therapy. TCRdb's copy holds only in-frame clones and misses some; the assay was immunoSEQ multiplex PCR. The sample records tens of thousands of clones, nearly 90% being singletons. Specimen: PBMCs, collected from a patient treated with natalizumab. The receptors come from a human donor with multiple sclerosis.

The V and J genes are TRBV4-1 and TRBJ2-7, with D hard to call. V was trimmed by 1 base and J by 5 bases, leaving 6 bases between them. Germline loops: CDR1 MGHRA, CDR2 YSYEKL. CDR3 length equals 12 residues. CDR3 region: CASSQAGHEQYF. CDR3 DNA: TGCGCCAGCAGCCAAGCCGGCCACGAGCAGTACTTC.

J is TRBJ2-2 and V is TRBV5-4; TRBD1 might be the D (5 bases). Germline V lookup: CDR1 SGHNT, CDR2 YYREEE (reference sequence). The length of the CDR3 is 14 residues. V gave up 0 bases and J gave up 3 bases, with 6 bases separating them. In DNA, the CDR3 is TGTGCCAGCAGCTTGGAGGGGTACACCGGGGAGCTGTTTTTT. Amino acid sequence: CASSLEGYTGELFF.

The chain is built from TRBV9 and TRBJ2-3, with 7 bases lining up with TRBD2. This CDR3 is 14 amino acids long. From germline, CDR1 is SGDLS and CDR2 YYNGEE. V was pared by 4 bases and J by 4 bases, with 6 bases of the junction left unmatched. The CDR3 loop reads CASSLGTTADTQYF. The DNA of the CDR3 is TGTGCCAGCAGCCTAGGGACTACGGCAGATACGCAGTATTTT. Based on the CDR3 plus reference TRBV9 and TRBJ2-3, the full variable domain is DSGVTQTPKHLITATGQRVTLRCSPRSGDLSVYWYQQSLDQGLQFLIQYYNGEERAKGNILERFSAQQFPDLHSELNLSSLELGDSALYFCASSLGTTADTQYFGPGTRLTVL.

The rearrangement links TRBV2 to TRBJ2-3; D gene ambiguous. The CDR3 spans 12 residues. Looked up from germline, CDR1 is SNHLY and CDR2 is FYNNEI. The V gene lost 1 base and the J gene lost 6 bases, with 5 bases spanning the gap. CDR3 amino acids: CASSEVPDTQYF. CDR3 nucleotide sequence: TGTGCCAGCAGTGAAGTACCTGATACGCAGTATTTT.

The rearrangement uses TRBV4-2 and TRBJ2-2, with D tentatively TRBD1 or TRBD2 (7 bases each). V dropped 4 bases and J dropped 5 bases, with 14 bases sitting between them. This CDR3 is built from 15 residues. The germline V gene encodes CDR1 LGHNA and CDR2 YNFKEQ. CDR3 sequence: CASSLSGGETGELFF. The DNA of the CDR3 is TGTGCCAGCAGCCTATCAGGGGGGGAGACCGGGGAGCTGTTTTTT.

The chain employs TRBV4-1 and TRBJ2-3, with TRBD2 matching 7 bases. The trim removed 3 bases at V and 10 bases at J, leaving 19 bases unmatched. The CDR3 has 17 amino acids. Looked up from germline, CDR1 is MGHRA and CDR2 is YSYEKL. This CDR3 reads CASSHPISGQGTVAQYF. In nucleotides, the CDR3 is TGCGCCAGCAGCCACCCTATTAGCGGGCAGGGTACGGTAGCGCAGTATTTT.

The genes are TRBV6-5 and TRBJ2-5, with TRBD1 identical over 12 bases. The DNA matches TRBJ2-7 better at its end, which makes the J call doubtful. The CDR3 spans 14 residues. The germline V gene encodes CDR1 MNHEY and CDR2 SVGAGI. This CDR3 reads CASSGTGGFYEQYF. Written as DNA, the CDR3 is TGTGCCAGCAGCGGGACAGGGGGCTTCTACGAGCAGTACTTC.

The chain carries TRBV11-3 and TRBJ1-2, with D maybe TRBD1 (6 bases). With 5 bases removed from V and 10 bases from J, the gap between germline ends came to 14 bases. The CDR3 is 12 amino acids. Germline CDR1 and CDR2: SGHNT and YENEEA. As DNA, the CDR3 is TGTGCCAGCAGCATAGGGGGGTTGGACTACACCTTC. Protein sequence: CASSIGGLDYTF.

This clone was seen just once. V usage is TRBV5-1 and J usage is TRBJ2-6; 8 positions agree with TRBD1. From germline, CDR1 is SGHRS and CDR2 YFSETQ. The V gene end was trimmed by 2 bases and the J gene end by 1 base; junction bases not matched to a gene: 2. The CDR3 totals 16 residues. Here the CDR3 DNA reads TGCGCCAGCAGCTTCAGGGGGCGGTCTGGGGCCAACGTCCTGACTTTC. Protein product: CASSFRGRSGANVLTF.